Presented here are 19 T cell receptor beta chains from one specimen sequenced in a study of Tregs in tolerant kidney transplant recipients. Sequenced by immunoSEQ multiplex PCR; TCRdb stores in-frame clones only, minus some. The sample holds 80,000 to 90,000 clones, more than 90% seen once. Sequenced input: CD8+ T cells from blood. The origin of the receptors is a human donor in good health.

For the CDR3, the DNA is TGTGCCAGCAGCTTGGCTCCGGGACAGGGTACGGCCAGTGAAGCTTTCTTT. Its protein product is CASSLAPGQGTASEAFF. The chain carries TRBV5-5 and TRBJ1-1; TRBD1 matches at 9 bases. Per the germline V gene, CDR1 is SGHKS and CDR2 is YYEKEE (reference sequence). J gave up 7 bases and V 0 bases, and 13 bases lay outside the gene matches. The CDR3 runs to 17 residues.

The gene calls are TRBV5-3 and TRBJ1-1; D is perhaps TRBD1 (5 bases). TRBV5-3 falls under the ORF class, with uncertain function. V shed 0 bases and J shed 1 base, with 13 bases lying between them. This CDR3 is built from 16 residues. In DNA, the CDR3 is TGTGCCAGAAGCTTGGCTTGTGGGACCGGGAACACTGAAGCTTTCTTT. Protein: CARSLACGTGNTEAFF.

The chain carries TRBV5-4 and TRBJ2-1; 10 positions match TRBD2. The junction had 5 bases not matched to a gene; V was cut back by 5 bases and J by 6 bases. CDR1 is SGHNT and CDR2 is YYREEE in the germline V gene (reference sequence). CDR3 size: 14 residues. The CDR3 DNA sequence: TGTGCCAGCAGACTAGGGACTAGCGTCAATGAGCAGTTCTTC. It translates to CASRLGTSVNEQFF.

Here the CDR3 DNA reads TGTGCCAGCACTACGAGGGCTAGCGGCTTCTACAATGAGCAGTTCTTC. Protein sequence: CASTTRASGFYNEQFF. The chain couples TRBV5-4 to TRBJ2-1, with TRBD2 matching 7 bases. CDR1 and CDR2 (germline): SGHNT, YYREEE (reference sequence). The J segment lost 3 bases and the V segment lost 6 bases, leaving 12 bases of the junction unmatched. The CDR3 consists of 16 residues.

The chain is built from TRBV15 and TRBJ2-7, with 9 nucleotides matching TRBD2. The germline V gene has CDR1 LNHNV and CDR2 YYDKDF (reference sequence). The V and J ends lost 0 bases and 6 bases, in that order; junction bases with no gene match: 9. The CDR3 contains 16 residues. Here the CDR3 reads CATSRDHASGGSEQYF. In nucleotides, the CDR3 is TGTGCCACCAGCAGAGATCATGCCAGCGGGGGGAGCGAGCAGTACTTC. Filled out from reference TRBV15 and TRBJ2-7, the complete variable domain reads DAMVIQNPRYQVTQFGKPVTLSCSQTLNHNVMYWYQQKSSQAPKLLFHYYDKDFNNEADTPDNFQSRRPNTSFCFLDIRSPGLGDTAMYLCATSRDHASGGSEQYFGPGTRLTVT.

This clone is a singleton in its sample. In DNA, the CDR3 is TGCAGCGTTGAAGATCTAGGGCCAAAGAACACCGGGGAGCTGTTTTTT. Translated, it gives CSVEDLGPKNTGELFF. The V and J genes are TRBV29-1 and TRBJ2-2; D uncertain. The CDR3 is made up of 16 amino acids. Germline CDR1 SQVTM, CDR2 ANQGSEA. Trimming shortened V by 0 bases and J by 1 base, and 12 bases separated the two germline ends.

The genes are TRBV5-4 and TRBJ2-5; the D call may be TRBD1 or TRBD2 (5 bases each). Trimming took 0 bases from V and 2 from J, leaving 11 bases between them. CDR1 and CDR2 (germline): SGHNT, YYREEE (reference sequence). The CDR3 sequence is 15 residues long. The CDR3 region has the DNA TGTGCCAGCAGCTTGGAAGTCAGGGAGCAAGAGACCCAGTACTTC. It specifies CASSLEVREQETQYF.

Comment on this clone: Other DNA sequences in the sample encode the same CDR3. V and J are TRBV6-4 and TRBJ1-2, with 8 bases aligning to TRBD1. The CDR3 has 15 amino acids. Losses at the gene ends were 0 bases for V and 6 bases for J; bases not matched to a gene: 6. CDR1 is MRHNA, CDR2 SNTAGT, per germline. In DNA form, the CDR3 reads TGTGCCAGCAGTGACTCCGAGGACAGGGTGGATGGCTACACCTTC. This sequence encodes CASSDSEDRVDGYTF.

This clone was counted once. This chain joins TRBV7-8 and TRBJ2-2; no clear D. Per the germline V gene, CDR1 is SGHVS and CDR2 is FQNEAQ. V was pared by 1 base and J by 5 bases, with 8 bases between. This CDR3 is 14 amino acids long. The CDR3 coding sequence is TGTGCCAGCAGCTTAGGGGTTGGGACCGGGGAGCTGTTTTTT. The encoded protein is CASSLGVGTGELFF. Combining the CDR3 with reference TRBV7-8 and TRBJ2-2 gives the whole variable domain GAGVSQSPRYKVAKRGQDVALRCDPISGHVSLFWYQQALGQGPEFLTYFQNEAQLDKSGLPSDRFFAERPEGSVSTLKIQRTQQEDSAVYLCASSLGVGTGELFFGEGSRLTVL.

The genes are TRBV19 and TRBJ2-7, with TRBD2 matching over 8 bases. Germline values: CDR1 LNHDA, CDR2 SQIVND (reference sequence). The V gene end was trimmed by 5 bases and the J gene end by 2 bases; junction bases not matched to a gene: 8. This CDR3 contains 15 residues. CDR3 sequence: CASSPGLAVTYEQYF. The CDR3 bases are TGTGCCAGTAGTCCTGGACTAGCTGTTACCTACGAGCAGTACTTC.

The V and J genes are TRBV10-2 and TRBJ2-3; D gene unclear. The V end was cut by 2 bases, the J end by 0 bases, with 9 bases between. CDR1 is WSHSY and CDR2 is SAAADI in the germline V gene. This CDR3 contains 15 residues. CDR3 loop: CASSEPASSTDTQYF. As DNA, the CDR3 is TGCGCCAGCAGTGAGCCTGCTTCGAGCACAGATACGCAGTATTTT.

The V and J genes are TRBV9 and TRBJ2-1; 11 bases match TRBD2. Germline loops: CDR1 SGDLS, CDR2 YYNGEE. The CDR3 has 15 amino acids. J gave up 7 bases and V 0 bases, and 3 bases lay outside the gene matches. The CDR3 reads CASSVGLAGGNEQFF. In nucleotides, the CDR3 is TGTGCCAGCAGCGTAGGGCTAGCGGGGGGTAATGAGCAGTTCTTC.

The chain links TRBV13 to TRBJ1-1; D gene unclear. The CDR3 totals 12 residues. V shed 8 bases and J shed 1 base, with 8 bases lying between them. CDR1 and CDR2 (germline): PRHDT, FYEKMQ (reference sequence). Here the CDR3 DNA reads TGTGCCAGCGGCCCGGGGAACACTGAAGCTTTCTTT. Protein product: CASGPGNTEAFF.

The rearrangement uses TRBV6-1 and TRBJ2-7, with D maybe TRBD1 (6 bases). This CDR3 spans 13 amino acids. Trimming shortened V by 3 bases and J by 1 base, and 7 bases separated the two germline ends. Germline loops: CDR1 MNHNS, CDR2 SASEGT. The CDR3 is CASSEGTSYEQYF. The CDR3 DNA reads TGTGCCAGCAGTGAGGGGACATCCTACGAGCAGTACTTC.

Here the CDR3 DNA reads TGTGCCAGCAGCTTGGAGGGAGAGCAGTTCTTC. Protein product: CASSLEGEQFF. The chain combines TRBV5-6 with TRBJ2-1; D remains unclear. V was shortened by 0 bases and J by 10 bases, with 5 bases between the two germline ends. This CDR3 is 11 amino acids long. Germline V gives CDR1 SGHDT, CDR2 YYEEEE. The full variable domain, rest sourced from reference TRBV5-6 and TRBJ2-1, is DAGVTQSPTHLIKTRGQQVTLRCSPKSGHDTVSWYQQALGQGPQFIFQYYEEEERQRGNFPDRFSGHQFPNYSSELNVNALLLGDSALYLCASSLEGEQFFGPGTRLTVL.

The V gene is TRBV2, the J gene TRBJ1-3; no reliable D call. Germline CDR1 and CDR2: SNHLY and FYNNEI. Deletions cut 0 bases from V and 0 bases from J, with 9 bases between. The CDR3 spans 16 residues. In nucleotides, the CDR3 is TGTGCCAGCAGTGAAGCGCTTGAGGGCTCTGGAAACACCATATATTTT. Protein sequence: CASSEALEGSGNTIYF.

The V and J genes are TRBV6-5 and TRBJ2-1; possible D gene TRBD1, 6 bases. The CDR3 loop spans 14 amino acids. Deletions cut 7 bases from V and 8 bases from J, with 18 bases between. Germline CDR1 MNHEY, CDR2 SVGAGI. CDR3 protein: CASNLLNRVDEQFF. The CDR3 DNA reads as TGTGCCAGCAATTTACTCAACAGGGTCGATGAGCAGTTCTTC.

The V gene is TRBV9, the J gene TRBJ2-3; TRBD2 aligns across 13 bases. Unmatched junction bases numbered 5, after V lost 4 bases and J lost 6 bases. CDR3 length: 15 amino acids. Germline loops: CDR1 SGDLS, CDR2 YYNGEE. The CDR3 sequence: CASSKPGLAGDTQYF. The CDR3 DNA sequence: TGTGCCAGCAGCAAACCGGGACTAGCGGGGGATACGCAGTATTTT.

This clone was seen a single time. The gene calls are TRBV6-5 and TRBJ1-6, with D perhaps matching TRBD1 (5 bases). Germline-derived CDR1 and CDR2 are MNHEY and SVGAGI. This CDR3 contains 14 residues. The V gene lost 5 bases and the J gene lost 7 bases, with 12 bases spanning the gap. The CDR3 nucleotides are TGTGCCAGCAGTGAGGGGCGCGTAAATTCACCCCTCCACTTT. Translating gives CASSEGRVNSPLHF.